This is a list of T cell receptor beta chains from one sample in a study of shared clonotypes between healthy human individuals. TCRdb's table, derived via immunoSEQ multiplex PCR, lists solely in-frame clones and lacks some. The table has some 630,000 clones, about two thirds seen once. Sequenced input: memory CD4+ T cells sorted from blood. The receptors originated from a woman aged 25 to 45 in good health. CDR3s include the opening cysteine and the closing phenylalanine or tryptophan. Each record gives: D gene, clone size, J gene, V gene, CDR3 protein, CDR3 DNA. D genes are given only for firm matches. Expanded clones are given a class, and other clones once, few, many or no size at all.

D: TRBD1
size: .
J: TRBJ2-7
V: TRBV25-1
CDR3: CASSELGRRGSYEQYF
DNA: TGTGCCAGCAGTGAATTAGGCCGCAGGGGGTCCTACGAGCAGTACTTC

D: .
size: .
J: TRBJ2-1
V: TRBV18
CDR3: CASSPPAGEQFF
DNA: TGTGCCAGCTCCCCCCCAGCAGGGGAGCAGTTCTTC

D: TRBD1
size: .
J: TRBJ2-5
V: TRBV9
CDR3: CASSAGQGAETQYF
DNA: TGTGCCAGCAGCGCGGGGCAGGGGGCAGAGACCCAGTACTTC

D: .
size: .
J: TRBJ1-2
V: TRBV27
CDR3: CASSLLGSNYGYTF
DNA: TGTGCCAGCAGTTTATTAGGGAGTAACTATGGCTACACCTTC

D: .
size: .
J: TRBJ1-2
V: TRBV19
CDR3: CASSIGPSGNYGYTF
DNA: TGTGCCAGTAGTATAGGACCATCAGGGAACTATGGCTACACCTTC

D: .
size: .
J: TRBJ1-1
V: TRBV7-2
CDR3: CANSSQADTEAFF
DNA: TGTGCCAACAGCTCACAGGCTGACACTGAAGCTTTCTTT

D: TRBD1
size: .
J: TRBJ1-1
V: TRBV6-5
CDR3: CASSRKGQANTEAFF
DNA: TGTGCCAGCAGCCGAAAGGGACAGGCGAACACTGAAGCTTTCTTT

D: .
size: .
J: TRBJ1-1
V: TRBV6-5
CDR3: CASSSTVQEAFF
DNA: TGTGCCAGCAGTTCTACAGTCCAAGAAGCTTTCTTT

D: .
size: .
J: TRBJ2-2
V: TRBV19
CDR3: CASSIGWGETGELFF
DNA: TGTGCCAGTAGTATTGGCTGGGGCGAAACCGGGGAGCTGTTTTTT

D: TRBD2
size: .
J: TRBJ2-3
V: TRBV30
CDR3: CAWNSGKWGTQYF
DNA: TGTGCCTGGAACAGCGGGAAATGGGGTACGCAGTATTTT

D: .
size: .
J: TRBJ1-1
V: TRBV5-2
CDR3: CASRIRQGMGTEAFF
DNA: TGCGCCAGCAGAATACGACAGGGAATGGGGACTGAAGCTTTCTTT

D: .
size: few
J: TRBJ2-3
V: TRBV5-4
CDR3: CASSLRRVADTQYF
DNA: TGTGCCAGCAGCTTGAGGAGGGTTGCGGATACGCAGTATTTT

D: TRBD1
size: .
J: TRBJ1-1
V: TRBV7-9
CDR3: CASSSWTGGSSEAFF
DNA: TGTGCCAGCAGTTCGTGGACAGGGGGCTCTTCTGAAGCTTTCTTT

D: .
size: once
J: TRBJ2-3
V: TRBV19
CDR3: CASSPLWISDTQYF
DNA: TGTGCCAGTAGTCCCCTTTGGATTTCTGATACGCAGTATTTT

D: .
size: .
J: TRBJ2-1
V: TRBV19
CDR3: CASMGLYNEQFF
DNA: TGTGCCAGTATGGGACTCTACAATGAGCAGTTCTTC

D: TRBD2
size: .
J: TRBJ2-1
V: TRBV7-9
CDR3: CASSMTSGHNEQFF
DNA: TGTGCCAGCAGCATGACTAGCGGGCACAATGAGCAGTTCTTC

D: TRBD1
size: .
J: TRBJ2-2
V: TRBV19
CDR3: CASSTSGGANGELFF
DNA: TGTGCCAGTAGTACATCAGGGGGCGCGAACGGGGAGCTGTTTTTT

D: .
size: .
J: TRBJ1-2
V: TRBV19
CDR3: CASILNFRSNYGYTF
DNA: TGTGCCAGTATCCTCAATTTCCGCTCTAACTATGGCTACACCTTC

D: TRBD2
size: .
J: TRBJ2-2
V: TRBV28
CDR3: CATRRRIAGAGTGELFF
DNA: TGTGCCACCCGCCGGAGGATAGCGGGAGCGGGGACCGGGGAGCTGTTTTTT

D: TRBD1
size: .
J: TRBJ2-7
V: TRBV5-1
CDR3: CASSLEGALNEQYF
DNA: TGCGCCAGCAGCTTGGAGGGGGCGCTGAACGAGCAGTACTTC

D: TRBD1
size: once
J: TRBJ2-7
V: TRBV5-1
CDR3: CASSFRDRGSGEQYF
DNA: TGCGCCAGCAGCTTCCGGGACAGGGGGTCAGGAGAGCAGTACTTC

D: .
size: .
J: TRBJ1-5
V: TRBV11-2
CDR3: CASSPPLAGYSNQPQHF
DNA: TGTGCCAGCAGTCCCCCTTTGGCAGGCTATAGCAATCAGCCCCAGCATTTT